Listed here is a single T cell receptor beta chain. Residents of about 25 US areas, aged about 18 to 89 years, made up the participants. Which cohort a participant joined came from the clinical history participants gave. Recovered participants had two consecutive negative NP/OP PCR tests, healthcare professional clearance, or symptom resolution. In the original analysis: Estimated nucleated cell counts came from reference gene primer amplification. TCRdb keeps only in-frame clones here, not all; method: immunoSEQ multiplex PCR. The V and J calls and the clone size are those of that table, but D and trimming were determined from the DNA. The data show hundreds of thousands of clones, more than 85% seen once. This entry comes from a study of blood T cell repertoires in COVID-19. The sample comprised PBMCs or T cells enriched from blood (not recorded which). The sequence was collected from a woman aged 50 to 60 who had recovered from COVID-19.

This CDR3 is CASRLGQGDGYTF. Written as DNA, the CDR3 is TGTGCCAGCAGACTTGGACAGGGGGACGGCTACACCTTC. This chain joins TRBV5-4 and TRBJ1-2; the match to TRBD1 covers 10 bases. This CDR3 spans 13 amino acids. Trimming at V came to 5 bases and at J to 8 bases, leaving 6 bases not matched to a gene. Germline lookup yields CDR1 SGHNT and CDR2 YYREEE (reference sequence).